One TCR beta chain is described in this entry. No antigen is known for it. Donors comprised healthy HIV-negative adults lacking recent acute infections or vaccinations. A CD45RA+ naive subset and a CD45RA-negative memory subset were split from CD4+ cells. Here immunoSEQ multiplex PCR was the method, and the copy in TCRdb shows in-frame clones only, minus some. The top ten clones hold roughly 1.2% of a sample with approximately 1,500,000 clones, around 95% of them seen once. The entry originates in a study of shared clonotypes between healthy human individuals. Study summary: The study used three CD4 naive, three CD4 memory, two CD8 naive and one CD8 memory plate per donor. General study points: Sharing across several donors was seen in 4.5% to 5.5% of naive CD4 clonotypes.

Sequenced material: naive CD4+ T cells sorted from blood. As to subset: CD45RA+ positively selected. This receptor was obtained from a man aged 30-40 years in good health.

CDR3 sequence (DNA): TGTGCCAGCAGCTTGGAACTAGCGGCGAACACCGGGGAGCTGTTTTTT. Its protein product is CASSLELAANTGELFF. The rearrangement uses TRBV5-4 and TRBJ2-2; 8 nucleotides align to TRBD2. The germline gives CDR1 SGHNT, CDR2 YYREEE (reference sequence). J gave up 0 bases and V 0 bases, and 1 base lay outside the gene matches. The CDR3 runs to 16 residues.